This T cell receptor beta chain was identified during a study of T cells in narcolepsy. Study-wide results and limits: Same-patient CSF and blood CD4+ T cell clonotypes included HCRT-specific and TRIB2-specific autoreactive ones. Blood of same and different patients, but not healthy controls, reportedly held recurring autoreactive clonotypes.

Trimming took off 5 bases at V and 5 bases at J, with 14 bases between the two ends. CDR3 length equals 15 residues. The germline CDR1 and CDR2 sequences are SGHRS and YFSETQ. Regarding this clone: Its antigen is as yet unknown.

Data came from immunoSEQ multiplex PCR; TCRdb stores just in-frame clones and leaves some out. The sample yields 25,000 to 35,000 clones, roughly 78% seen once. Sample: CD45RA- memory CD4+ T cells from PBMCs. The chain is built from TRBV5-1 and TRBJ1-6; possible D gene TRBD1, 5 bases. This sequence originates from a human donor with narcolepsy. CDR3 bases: TGCGCCAGCAGAATGAGGGACGGGGATAATTCACCCCTCCACTTT. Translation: CASRMRDGDNSPLHF.